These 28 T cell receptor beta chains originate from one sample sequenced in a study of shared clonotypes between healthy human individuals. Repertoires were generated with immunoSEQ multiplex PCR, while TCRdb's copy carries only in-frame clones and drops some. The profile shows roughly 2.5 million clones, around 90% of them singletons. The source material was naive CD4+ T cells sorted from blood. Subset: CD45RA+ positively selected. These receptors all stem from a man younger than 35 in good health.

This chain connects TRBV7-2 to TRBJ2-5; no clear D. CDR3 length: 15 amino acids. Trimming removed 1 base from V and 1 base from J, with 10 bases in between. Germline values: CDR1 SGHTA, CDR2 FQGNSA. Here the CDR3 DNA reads TGTGCCAGCAGCTTAGGGGCACACTTCCAAGAGACCCAGTACTTC. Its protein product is CASSLGAHFQETQYF.

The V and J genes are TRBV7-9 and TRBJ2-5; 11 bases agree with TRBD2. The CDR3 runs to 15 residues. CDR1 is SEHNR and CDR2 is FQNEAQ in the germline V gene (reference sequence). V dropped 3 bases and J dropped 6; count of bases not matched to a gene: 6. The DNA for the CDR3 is TGTGCCAGCAGCTTCTCACTAGCGGGAGTCCAGACCCAGTACTTC. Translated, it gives CASSFSLAGVQTQYF.

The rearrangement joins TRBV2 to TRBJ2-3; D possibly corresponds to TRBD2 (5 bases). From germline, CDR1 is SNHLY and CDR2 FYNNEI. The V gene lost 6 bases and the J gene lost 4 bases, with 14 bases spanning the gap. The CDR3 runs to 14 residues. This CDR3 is CASRSQRLPDTQYF. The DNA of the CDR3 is TGTGCCAGCAGATCTCAGCGGCTCCCAGATACGCAGTATTTT.

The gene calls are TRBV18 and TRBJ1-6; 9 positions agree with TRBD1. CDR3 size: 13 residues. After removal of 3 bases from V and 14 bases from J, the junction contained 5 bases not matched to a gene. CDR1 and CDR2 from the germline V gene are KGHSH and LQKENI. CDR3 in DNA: TGTGCCAGCTCACCCGGGACAGGGAGCACCCTCCACTTT. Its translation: CASSPGTGSTLHF.

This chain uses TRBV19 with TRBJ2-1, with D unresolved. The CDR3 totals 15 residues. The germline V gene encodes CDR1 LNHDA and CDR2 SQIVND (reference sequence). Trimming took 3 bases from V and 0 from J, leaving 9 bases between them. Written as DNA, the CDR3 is TGTGCCAGTAGTATGATAGCCCTCTCCTACAATGAGCAGTTCTTC. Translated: CASSMIALSYNEQFF.

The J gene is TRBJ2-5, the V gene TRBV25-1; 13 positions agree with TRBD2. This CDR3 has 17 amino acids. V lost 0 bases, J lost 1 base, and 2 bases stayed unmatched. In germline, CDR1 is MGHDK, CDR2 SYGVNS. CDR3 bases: TGTGCCAGCAGTGAATACGGGACTAGCGGGATCCAAGAGACCCAGTACTTC. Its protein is CASSEYGTSGIQETQYF. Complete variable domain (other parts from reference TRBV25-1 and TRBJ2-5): EADIYQTPRYLVIGTGKKITLECSQTMGHDKMYWYQQDPGMELHLIHYSYGVNSTEKGDLSSESTVSRIRTEHFPLTLESARPSHTSQYLCASSEYGTSGIQETQYFGPGTRLLVL.

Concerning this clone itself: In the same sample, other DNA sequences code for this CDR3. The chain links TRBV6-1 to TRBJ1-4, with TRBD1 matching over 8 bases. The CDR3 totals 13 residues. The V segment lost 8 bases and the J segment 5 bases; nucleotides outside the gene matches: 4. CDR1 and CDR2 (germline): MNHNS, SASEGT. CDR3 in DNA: TGTGCCAGCTCTGGACAGGGCAATGAAAAACTGTTTTTT. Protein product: CASSGQGNEKLFF.

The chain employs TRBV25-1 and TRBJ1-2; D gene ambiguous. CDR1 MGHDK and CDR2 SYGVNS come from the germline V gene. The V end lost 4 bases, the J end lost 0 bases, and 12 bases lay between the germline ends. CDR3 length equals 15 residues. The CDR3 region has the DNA TGTGCCAGCAGTGGCGAGGGTAAAGCTAACTATGGCTACACCTTC. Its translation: CASSGEGKANYGYTF.

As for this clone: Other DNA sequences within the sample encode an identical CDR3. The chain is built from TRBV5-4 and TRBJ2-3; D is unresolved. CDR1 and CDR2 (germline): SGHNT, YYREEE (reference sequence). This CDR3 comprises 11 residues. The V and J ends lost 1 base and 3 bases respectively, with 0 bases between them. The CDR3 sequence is CASSLTDTQYF. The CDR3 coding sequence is TGTGCCAGCAGCTTGACAGATACGCAGTATTTT.

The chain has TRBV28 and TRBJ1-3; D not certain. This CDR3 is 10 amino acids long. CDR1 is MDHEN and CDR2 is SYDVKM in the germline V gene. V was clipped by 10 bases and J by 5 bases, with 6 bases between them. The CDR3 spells CATHRNTIYF. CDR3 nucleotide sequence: TGTGCCACCCACCGAAACACCATATATTTT.

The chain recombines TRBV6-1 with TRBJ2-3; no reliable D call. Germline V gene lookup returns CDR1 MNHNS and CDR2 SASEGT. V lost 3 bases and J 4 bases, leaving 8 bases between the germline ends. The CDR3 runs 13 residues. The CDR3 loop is CASSELGSDTQYF. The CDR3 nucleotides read TGTGCCAGCAGTGAGCTAGGATCAGATACGCAGTATTTT.

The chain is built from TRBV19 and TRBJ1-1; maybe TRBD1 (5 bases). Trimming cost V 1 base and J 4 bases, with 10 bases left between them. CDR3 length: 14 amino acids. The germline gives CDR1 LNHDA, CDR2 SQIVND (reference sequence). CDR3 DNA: TGTGCCAGTAGTATAGTTCCAGGGACCACTGAAGCTTTCTTT. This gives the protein CASSIVPGTTEAFF.

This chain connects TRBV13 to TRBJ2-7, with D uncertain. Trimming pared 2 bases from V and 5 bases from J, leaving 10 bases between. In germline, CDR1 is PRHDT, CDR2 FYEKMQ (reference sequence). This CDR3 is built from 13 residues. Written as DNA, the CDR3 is TGTGCCAGCAGCTTAACGGCGCCGAACGAGCAGTACTTC. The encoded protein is CASSLTAPNEQYF.

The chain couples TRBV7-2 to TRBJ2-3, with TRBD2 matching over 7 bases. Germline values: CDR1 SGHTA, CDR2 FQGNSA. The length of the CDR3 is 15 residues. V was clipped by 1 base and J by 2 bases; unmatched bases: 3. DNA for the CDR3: TGTGCCAGCAGCTTAGGCGGGAGTCCCACAGATACGCAGTATTTT. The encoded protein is CASSLGGSPTDTQYF.

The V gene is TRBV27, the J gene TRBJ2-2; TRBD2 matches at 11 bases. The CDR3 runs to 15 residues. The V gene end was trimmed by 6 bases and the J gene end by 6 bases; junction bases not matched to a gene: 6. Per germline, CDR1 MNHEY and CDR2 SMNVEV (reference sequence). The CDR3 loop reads CASSLLAGVSGELFF. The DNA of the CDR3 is TGTGCCAGCAGCCTACTAGCGGGAGTGTCCGGGGAGCTGTTTTTT.

CDR3 loop: CASREGIQETQYF. The CDR3 DNA reads as TGTGCCAGCAGGGAAGGTATCCAGGAGACCCAGTACTTC. The V gene is TRBV5-4, the J gene TRBJ2-5; D not certain. Germline CDR1 SGHNT, CDR2 YYREEE (reference sequence). The V gene lost 5 bases and the J gene lost 5 bases, with 13 bases spanning the gap. This CDR3 region has 13 residues.

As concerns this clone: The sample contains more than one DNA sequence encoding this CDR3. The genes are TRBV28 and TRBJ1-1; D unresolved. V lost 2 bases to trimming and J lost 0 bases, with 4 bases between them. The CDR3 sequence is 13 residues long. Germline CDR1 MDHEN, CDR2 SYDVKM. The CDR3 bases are TGTGCCAGCAGTTTAAGGCTGAACACTGAAGCTTTCTTT. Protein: CASSLRLNTEAFF. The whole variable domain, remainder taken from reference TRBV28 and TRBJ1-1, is DVKVTQSSRYLVKRTGEKVFLECVQDMDHENMFWYRQDPGLGLRLIYFSYDVKMKEKGDIPEGYSVSREKKERFSLILESASTNQTSMYLCASSLRLNTEAFFGQGTRLTVV.

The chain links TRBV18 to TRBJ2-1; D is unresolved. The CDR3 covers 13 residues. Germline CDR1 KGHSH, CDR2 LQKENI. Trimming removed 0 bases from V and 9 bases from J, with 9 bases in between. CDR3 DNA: TGTGCCAGCTCACCACCTTCTCTGATTGAGCAGTTCTTC. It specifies CASSPPSLIEQFF.

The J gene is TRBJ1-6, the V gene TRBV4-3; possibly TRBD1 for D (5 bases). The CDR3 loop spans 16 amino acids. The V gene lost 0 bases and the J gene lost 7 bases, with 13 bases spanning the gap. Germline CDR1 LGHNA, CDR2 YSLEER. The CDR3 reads CASSQEGGLSNSPLHF. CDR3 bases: TGCGCCAGCAGCCAAGAGGGGGGACTGTCCAATTCACCCCTCCACTTT.

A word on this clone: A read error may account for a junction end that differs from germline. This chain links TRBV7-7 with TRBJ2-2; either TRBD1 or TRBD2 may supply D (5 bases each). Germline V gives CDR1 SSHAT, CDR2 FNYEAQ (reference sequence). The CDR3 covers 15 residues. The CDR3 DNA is TGTGCTAGCAGCTTAGTCGGGGCTGGGACCGGGGAGCTGTTTTTT. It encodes CASSLVGAGTGELFF.

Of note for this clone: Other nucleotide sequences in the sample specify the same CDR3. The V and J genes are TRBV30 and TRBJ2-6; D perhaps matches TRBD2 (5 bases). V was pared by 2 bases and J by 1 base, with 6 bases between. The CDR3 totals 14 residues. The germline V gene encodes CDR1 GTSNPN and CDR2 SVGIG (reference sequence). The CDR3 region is CAWSPGSGANVLTF. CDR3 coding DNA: TGTGCCTGGAGTCCGGGATCTGGGGCCAACGTCCTGACTTTC. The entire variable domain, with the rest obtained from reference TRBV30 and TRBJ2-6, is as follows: SQTIHQWPATLVQPVGSPLSLECTVEGTSNPNLYWYRQAAGRGLQLLFYSVGIGQISSEVPQNLSASRPQDRQFILSSKKLLLSDSGFYLCAWSPGSGANVLTFGAGSRLTVL.

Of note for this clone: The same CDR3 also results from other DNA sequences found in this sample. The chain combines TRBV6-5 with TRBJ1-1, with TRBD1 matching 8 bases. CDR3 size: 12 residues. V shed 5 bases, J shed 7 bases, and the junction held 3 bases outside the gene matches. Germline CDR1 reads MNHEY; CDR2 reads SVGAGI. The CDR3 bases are TGTGCCAGCAGTAGAGGACAGGGTGAAGCTTTCTTT. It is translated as CASSRGQGEAFF.

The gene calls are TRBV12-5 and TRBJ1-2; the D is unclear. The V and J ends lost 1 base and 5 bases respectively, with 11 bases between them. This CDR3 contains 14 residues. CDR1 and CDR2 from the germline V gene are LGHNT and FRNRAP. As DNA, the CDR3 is TGTGCTAGTGGTTTGGACAGTCTGAGGTATGGCTACACCTTC. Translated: CASGLDSLRYGYTF.

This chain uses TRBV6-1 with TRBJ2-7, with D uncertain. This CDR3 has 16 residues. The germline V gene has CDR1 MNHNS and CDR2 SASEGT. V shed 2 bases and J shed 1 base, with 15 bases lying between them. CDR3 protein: CASSELLLVNSYEQYF. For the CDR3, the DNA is TGTGCCAGCAGTGAACTCTTGCTAGTTAATTCCTACGAGCAGTACTTC.

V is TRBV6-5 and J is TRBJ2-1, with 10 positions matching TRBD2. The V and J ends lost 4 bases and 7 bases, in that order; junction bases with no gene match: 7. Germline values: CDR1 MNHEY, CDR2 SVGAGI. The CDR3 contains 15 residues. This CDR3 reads CASSSGAGGSNEQFF. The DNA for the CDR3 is TGTGCCAGCAGTTCAGGAGCGGGAGGGTCGAATGAGCAGTTCTTC.

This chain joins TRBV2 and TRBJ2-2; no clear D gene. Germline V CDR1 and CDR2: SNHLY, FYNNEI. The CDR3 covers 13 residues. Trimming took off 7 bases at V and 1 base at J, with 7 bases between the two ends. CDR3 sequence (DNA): TGTGCCAGCACGGCGGAGAACACCGGGGAGCTGTTTTTT. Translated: CASTAENTGELFF.

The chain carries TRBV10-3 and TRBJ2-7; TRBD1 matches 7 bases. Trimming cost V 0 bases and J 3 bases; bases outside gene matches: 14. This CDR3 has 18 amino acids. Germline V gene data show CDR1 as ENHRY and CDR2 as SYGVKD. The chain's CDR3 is CAISESQRRQGIFYEQYF. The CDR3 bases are TGTGCCATCAGTGAGTCACAACGGCGACAGGGTATCTTCTACGAGCAGTACTTC.

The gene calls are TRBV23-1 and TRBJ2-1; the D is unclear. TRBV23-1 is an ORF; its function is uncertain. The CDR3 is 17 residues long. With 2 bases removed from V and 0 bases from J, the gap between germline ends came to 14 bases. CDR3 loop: CASSQEESSSSYNEQFF. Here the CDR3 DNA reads TGCGCCAGCAGTCAAGAGGAGTCTTCTAGCTCCTACAATGAGCAGTTCTTC.